This T cell receptor (beta chain) was retrieved from a study of T-cell reconstitution after alpha-beta-depleted transplantation in children. This CDR3 spans 14 amino acids. The trim removed 6 bases at V and 4 bases at J, leaving 5 bases unmatched. Germline CDR1 DFQATT, CDR2 SNEGSKA (reference sequence). As it was prepared, the TCRbeta library received unique molecular identifiers. Using its own MiXCR run on the PCR reads, TCRdb lists one record per CDR3 protein. The sample records roughly 310,000 distinct CDR3 sequences, 20% to 30% being singletons. The sample was PBMCs, mostly from graft donor cells, taken 180 days after TCRalphabeta/CD19-depleted stem cell transplant. V is TRBV20-1 and J is TRBJ2-1; 11 nucleotides match TRBD2. The clonotype comes from a male patient between 5 and 17 years old who had a stem cell transplant for acute lymphoblastic leukemia, so the T cells may come from the graft donor. Here the CDR3 reads CSALTSGGYNEQFF. CDR3 in DNA: TGCAGTGCACTTACTAGCGGGGGATACAATGAGCAGTTCTTC.